This T cell receptor (beta chain) was identified during a study of identical twins. Study findings and constraints: Where out-of-frame alpha sequences were twin-shared, they showed excess low generation probability. In beta out-of-frame sequences, the excess sharing between twins was weaker. In zero-insertion analyses, partial confounding could arise from invariant MAIT and iNKT cells.

On this clonotype: Antigen: not known.

TCRdb used MiXCR to reprocess the 5' RACE reads, holding one entry per CDR3 protein. In the table there are around 1.7 million distinct CDR3 sequences, more than 30% of which are singletons. The trim removed 3 bases at V and 9 bases at J, leaving 9 bases unmatched. Germline V gives CDR1 SGHAT, CDR2 FQNNGV. This CDR3 spans 15 amino acids. Source material: cord blood. The chain couples TRBV11-2 to TRBJ2-4, with 9 bases lining up with TRBD1. The TCR was taken from a newborn girl in good health. The CDR3 spells CASSFLGQGGGIQYF. For the CDR3, the DNA is TGTGCCAGCAGCTTCTTGGGACAGGGAGGAGGCATTCAGTACTTC.